The rows below give T cell receptor beta chains drawn from one sample of a study of T-cell reconstitution after alpha-beta-depleted transplantation in children. MiXCR, run by TCRdb on the PCR reads, gives a single entry per CDR3 protein. Of 350,000 to 400,000 distinct CDR3 sequences in the sample, about 14% were seen once. Specimen: PBMCs, collected from the stem cell graft. Source of these receptors: a human donor who donated a stem cell graft to a child with Fanconi anemia. Both conserved end residues are part of each CDR3. D genes are given only for firm matches. Size is omitted from some rows. Given values are once, few, many or a class for expanded clones.

V,J,size,D,CDR3,DNA
TRBV4-3,TRBJ1-2,few,TRBD1,CASSQERGTGLIHGYTF,TGCGCCAGCAGCCAAGAAAGAGGGACAGGGCTCATTCATGGCTACACCTTC
TRBV29-1,TRBJ2-5,many,TRBD1,CSASGTEETQYF,TGCAGCGCCTCCGGGACAGAAGAGACCCAGTACTTC
TRBV12-3/TRBV12-4,TRBJ1-5,NA,TRBD1,CASSFRGQGEQPQHF,TGTGCCAGCAGCTTCAGGGGACAGGGAGAGCAGCCCCAGCATTTT
TRBV5-1,TRBJ2-7,NA,TRBD1,CASIDPSGTDSEQYF,TGCGCCAGCATAGATCCTTCCGGGACAGACAGCGAGCAGTACTTC
TRBV20-1,TRBJ2-1,NA,NA,CSAGADYNEQFF,TGCAGCGCGGGGGCAGACTACAATGAGCAGTTCTTC
TRBV12-3/TRBV12-4,TRBJ2-2,many,NA,CASSLSANTGELFF,TGTGCCAGCAGTTTATCAGCGAACACCGGGGAGCTGTTTTTT
TRBV2,TRBJ2-5,NA,NA,CASRGGARETQYF,TGTGCCAGCAGGGGCGGGGCTCGGGAGACCCAGTACTTC
TRBV4-3,TRBJ2-3,NA,TRBD2,CASSQSSGGISTDTQYF,TGCGCCAGCAGCCAATCGAGCGGGGGGATCTCCACAGATACGCAGTATTTT
TRBV20-1,TRBJ2-3,many,NA,CSPSPSTDTQYF,TGCAGTCCGTCCCCGAGTACAGATACGCAGTATTTT
TRBV29-1,TRBJ1-1,NA,NA,CSVRAAGRNTEAFF,TGCAGCGTTCGCGCCGCGGGGAGGAACACTGAAGCTTTCTTT
TRBV20-1,TRBJ2-3,many,TRBD2,CSASSSGGSDTQYF,TGCAGTGCTAGTTCTAGCGGGGGGTCGGATACGCAGTATTTT
TRBV6-2/TRBV6-3,TRBJ2-3,many,TRBD2,CASWRAGGVGGTDTQYF,TGTGCCAGCTGGCGGGCGGGGGGAGTTGGCGGCACAGATACGCAGTATTTT
TRBV12-3/TRBV12-4,TRBJ2-3,NA,NA,CASKGTVDTQYF,TGTGCCAGCAAAGGGACCGTGGATACGCAGTATTTT
TRBV7-9,TRBJ2-5,many,NA,CASSFQTDEETQYF,TGTGCCAGCAGCTTCCAGACGGATGAAGAGACCCAGTACTTC
TRBV12-3/TRBV12-4,TRBJ1-2,many,NA,CASSLNGGLGYTF,TGTGCCAGCAGTCTGAACGGAGGGCTTGGCTACACCTTC
TRBV20-1,TRBJ2-1,NA,NA,CSAPDLLATGRGEQFF,TGCAGTGCCCCAGATCTCCTAGCGACTGGTAGGGGTGAGCAGTTCTTC
TRBV9,TRBJ2-2,few,TRBD2,CASSHPRGSGRTGELFF,TGTGCCAGCAGCCACCCTAGGGGATCCGGGAGGACCGGGGAGCTGTTTTTT
TRBV12-3/TRBV12-4,TRBJ2-3,NA,TRBD1,CASSPRDSDTDTQYF,TGTGCCAGCAGCCCCCGGGACAGCGACACAGATACGCAGTATTTT
TRBV7-6,TRBJ2-1,few,NA,CASSSTGGEYNEQFF,TGTGCCAGCAGCTCTACAGGGGGGGAATACAATGAGCAGTTCTTC
TRBV7-9,TRBJ2-2,few,NA,CASSFQSVNTGELFF,TGTGCCAGCAGCTTCCAGTCCGTGAACACCGGGGAGCTGTTTTTT
TRBV30,TRBJ2-1,NA,TRBD2,CAWSGTSSGNEQFF,TGTGCCTGGAGTGGGACTAGCAGTGGGAATGAGCAGTTCTTC
TRBV3-1,TRBJ1-2,few,NA,CASSQDRERSGYTF,TGTGCCAGCAGCCAAGATCGGGAGAGGAGTGGCTACACCTTC
TRBV7-9,TRBJ1-1,many,NA,CASSSLGGAGYAFF,TGTGCCAGCAGCTCCTTGGGAGGGGCAGGGTACGCTTTCTTT
TRBV9,TRBJ2-1,many,NA,CASSPPPGTSSYNEQFF,TGTGCCAGCAGCCCCCCCCCGGGGACCAGCTCCTACAATGAGCAGTTCTTC
TRBV18,TRBJ1-1,few,NA,CASSPQSFNTEAFF,TGTGCCAGCTCACCACAGAGTTTTAACACTGAAGCTTTCTTT
TRBV3-1,TRBJ2-3,NA,TRBD1,CASSPVDRGDTQYF,TGTGCCAGCAGCCCCGTGGACAGGGGTGATACGCAGTATTTT
TRBV11-2,TRBJ1-1,NA,TRBD1,CASSSGHRGIMMNTEAFF,TGTGCCAGCAGCAGTGGGCACAGGGGGATCATGATGAACACTGAAGCTTTCTTT
TRBV24-1,TRBJ1-5,NA,TRBD1,CATSGTGGFLSNQPQHF,TGTGCCACCAGCGGGACAGGGGGCTTTCTGAGCAATCAGCCCCAGCATTTT
TRBV24-1,TRBJ2-1,NA,TRBD2,CATSDASGLSGRPYNEQFF,TGTGCCACCAGTGACGCCTCGGGACTAAGCGGGAGGCCTTACAATGAGCAGTTCTTC
TRBV6-1,TRBJ1-2,NA,NA,CASSQQLRANYGYTF,TGTGCCAGCAGTCAACAGCTTCGAGCTAACTATGGCTACACCTTC
TRBV6-5,TRBJ2-6,NA,TRBD1,CASSYSLGQGPSGANVLTF,TGTGCCAGCAGTTACTCCCTCGGACAGGGCCCCTCTGGGGCCAACGTCCTGACTTTC
TRBV5-6,TRBJ2-1,many,NA,CASSLGVLYNEQFF,TGTGCCAGCAGCTTGGGAGTATTGTACAATGAGCAGTTCTTC
TRBV12-3/TRBV12-4,TRBJ2-5,few,NA,CASSSVGTQYF,TGTGCCAGCAGCTCCGTAGGGACCCAGTACTTC
TRBV28,TRBJ2-5,NA,TRBD2,CASSSRLAGIQETQYF,TGTGCCAGCAGTTCCCGACTAGCGGGGATTCAAGAGACCCAGTACTTC
TRBV6-2/TRBV6-3,TRBJ2-1,few,NA,CASRHWVGEQFF,TGTGCCAGCAGACACTGGGTTGGTGAGCAGTTCTTC
TRBV27,TRBJ2-5,NA,TRBD2,CASSRGLGWAAQYF,TGTGCCAGCAGTAGAGGACTAGGATGGGCTGCCCAGTACTTC
TRBV18,TRBJ1-2,few,TRBD1,CASSPTGTGNGYTF,TGTGCCAGCTCACCAACCGGGACAGGGAATGGCTACACCTTC
TRBV7-9,TRBJ1-5,NA,TRBD1,CASSFDRGGNQPQHF,TGTGCCAGCAGCTTTGACAGGGGTGGAAATCAGCCCCAGCATTTT
TRBV30,TRBJ1-1,NA,NA,CAWQRTGDAEAFF,TGTGCCTGGCAAAGGACCGGGGACGCTGAAGCTTTCTTT
TRBV12-3/TRBV12-4,TRBJ2-7,many,TRBD1,CASSRQGWGISYEQYF,TGTGCCAGCAGTCGACAGGGATGGGGGATCTCCTACGAGCAGTACTTC
TRBV5-4,TRBJ2-2,NA,TRBD1,CASSSYLTGSTGELFF,TGTGCCAGCAGCTCATATTTGACAGGGTCCACCGGGGAGCTGTTTTTT
TRBV12-3/TRBV12-4,TRBJ1-1,NA,TRBD1,CASSPVGQGMNTEAFF,TGTGCCAGCAGTCCTGTCGGACAGGGGATGAACACTGAAGCTTTCTTT
TRBV6-2/TRBV6-3,TRBJ2-5,NA,NA,CASSSYRARSQETQYF,TGTGCCAGCAGTTCATACCGGGCTCGATCACAAGAGACCCAGTACTTC
TRBV6-4,TRBJ2-1,NA,NA,CASSIHTTSMGNEQFF,TGTGCCAGCAGTATTCACACTACCTCCATGGGCAATGAGCAGTTCTTC
TRBV5-5,TRBJ2-2,many,TRBD1,CASSLETGVAGELFF,TGTGCCAGCAGCTTGGAGACAGGGGTGGCCGGGGAGCTGTTTTTT
TRBV20-1,TRBJ2-3,NA,TRBD2,CSAHSGTSLDTQYF,TGCAGTGCCCATTCCGGGACTAGCCTAGATACGCAGTATTTT
TRBV29-1,TRBJ2-2,NA,NA,CSVAVRKAGELFF,TGCAGCGTTGCAGTTAGGAAGGCCGGGGAGCTGTTTTTT
TRBV12-3/TRBV12-4,TRBJ2-3,NA,TRBD2,CASSSRLAGTDTQYF,TGTGCCAGCAGTTCCCGACTAGCCGGCACAGATACGCAGTATTTT
TRBV3-1,TRBJ1-2,few,NA,CASSNAPQGGYTF,TGTGCCAGCAGCAACGCCCCTCAGGGGGGCTACACCTTC
TRBV12-3/TRBV12-4,TRBJ2-1,many,NA,CASSLMGGPHNEQFF,TGTGCCAGCAGTTTAATGGGGGGGCCCCACAATGAGCAGTTCTTC